The present T cell receptor (beta chain) was sequenced within a study of CD8 T cells in Susac syndrome. Random hexamers were used to reverse transcribe an amount of roughly 0.45 to 1 ug RNA. Amplification of TCR beta CDR3 was carried out by immunoSEQ multiplex PCR, which covered 54 Vbeta and 13 Jbeta segments. TCRdb reprocessed the immunoSEQ multiplex PCR reads via MiXCR and lists one record per CDR3 protein. Among 150,000 or so distinct CDR3 sequences listed, around 96% were seen once. In regard to this clonotype: Antigen unknown.

Study-level results: As the study acknowledged, the number of individuals who were part of its TCR sequencing and HLA analysis was relatively small.

Germline CDR1 is KGHSH and CDR2 is LQKENI. The CDR3 runs 12 residues. V lost 3 bases to trimming and J lost 12 bases; unmatched junction nucleotides: 0. Negative isolation yielded the CD8+ and CD4+ T cells, while FACS enriched the TEMRA cells. The sequence derives from a human donor with Susac syndrome. The chain has TRBV18 and TRBJ2-1; 12 bases map to TRBD2. The sequencing sample was made of CD4+ T cells from PBMCs. CDR3 DNA: TGTGCCAGCTCACCGACTAGCGGGGGGCAGTTCTTC. It encodes CASSPTSGGQFF.